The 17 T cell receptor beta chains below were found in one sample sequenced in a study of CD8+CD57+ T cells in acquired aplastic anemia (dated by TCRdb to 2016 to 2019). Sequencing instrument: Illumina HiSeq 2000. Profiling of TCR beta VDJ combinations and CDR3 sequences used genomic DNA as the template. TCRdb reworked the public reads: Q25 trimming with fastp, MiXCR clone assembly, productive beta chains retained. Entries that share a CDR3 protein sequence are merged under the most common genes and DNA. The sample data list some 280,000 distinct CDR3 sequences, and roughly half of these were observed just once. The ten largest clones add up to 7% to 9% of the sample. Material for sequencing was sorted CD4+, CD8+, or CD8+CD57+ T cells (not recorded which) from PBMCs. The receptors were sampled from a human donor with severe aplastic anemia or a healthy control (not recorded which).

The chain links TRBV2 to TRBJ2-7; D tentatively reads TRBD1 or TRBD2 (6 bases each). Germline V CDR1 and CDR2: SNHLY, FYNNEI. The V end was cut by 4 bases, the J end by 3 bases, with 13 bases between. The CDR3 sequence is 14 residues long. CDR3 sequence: CASSGGTPYYEQYF. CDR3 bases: TGTGCCAGCAGTGGCGGGACACCCTACTACGAGCAGTACTTC.

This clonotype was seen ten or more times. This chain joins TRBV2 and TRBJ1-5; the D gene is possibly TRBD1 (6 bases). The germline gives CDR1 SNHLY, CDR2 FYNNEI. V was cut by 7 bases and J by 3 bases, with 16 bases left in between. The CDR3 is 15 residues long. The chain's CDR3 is CASITGNRNNQPQHF. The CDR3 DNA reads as TGTGCCAGCATAACAGGGAATCGAAACAATCAGCCCCAGCATTTT.

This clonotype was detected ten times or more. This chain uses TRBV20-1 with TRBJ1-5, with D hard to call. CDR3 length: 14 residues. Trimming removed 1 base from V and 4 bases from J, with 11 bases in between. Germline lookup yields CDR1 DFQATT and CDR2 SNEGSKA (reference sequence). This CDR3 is CSARVLKGNQPQHF. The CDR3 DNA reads TGCAGTGCTAGAGTTCTTAAGGGTAATCAGCCCCAGCATTTT.

For the CDR3, the DNA is TGTGCTAGAGATCCGGGCGGCTACGAGCAGTACTTC. This encodes CARDPGGYEQYF. The rearrangement joins TRBV14 to TRBJ2-7, with D hard to call. This CDR3 spans 12 amino acids. Germline-derived CDR1 and CDR2 are SGHDN and FVKESK.

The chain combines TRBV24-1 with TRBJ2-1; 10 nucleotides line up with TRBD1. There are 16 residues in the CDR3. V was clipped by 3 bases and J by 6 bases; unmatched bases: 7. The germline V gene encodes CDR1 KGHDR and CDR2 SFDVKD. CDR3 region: CATSDPGTGEGNEQFF. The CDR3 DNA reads TGTGCCACCAGTGATCCCGGGACAGGGGAAGGCAATGAGCAGTTCTTC.

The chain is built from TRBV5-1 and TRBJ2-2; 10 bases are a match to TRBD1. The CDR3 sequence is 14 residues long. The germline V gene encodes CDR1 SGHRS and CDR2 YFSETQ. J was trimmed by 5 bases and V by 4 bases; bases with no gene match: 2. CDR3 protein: CASSPGQGTGELFF. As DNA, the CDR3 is TGCGCCAGCAGCCCGGGACAGGGGACCGGGGAGCTGTTTTTT.

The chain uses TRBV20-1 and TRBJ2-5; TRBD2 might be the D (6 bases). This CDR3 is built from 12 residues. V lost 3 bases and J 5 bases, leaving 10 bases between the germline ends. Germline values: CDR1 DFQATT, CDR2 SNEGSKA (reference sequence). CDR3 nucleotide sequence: TGCAGTGCTAGTTCCGGGAGTGAGACCCAGTACTTC. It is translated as CSASSGSETQYF.

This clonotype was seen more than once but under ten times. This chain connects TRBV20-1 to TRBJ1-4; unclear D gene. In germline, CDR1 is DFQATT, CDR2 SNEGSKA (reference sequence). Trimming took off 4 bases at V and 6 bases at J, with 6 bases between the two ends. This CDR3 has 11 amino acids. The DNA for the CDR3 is TGCAGTGCTATGTACGATGAAAAACTGTTTTTT. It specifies CSAMYDEKLFF.

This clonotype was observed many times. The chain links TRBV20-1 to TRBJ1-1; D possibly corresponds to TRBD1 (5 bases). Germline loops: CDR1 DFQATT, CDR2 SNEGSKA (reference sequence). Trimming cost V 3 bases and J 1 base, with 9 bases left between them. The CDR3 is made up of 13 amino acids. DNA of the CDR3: TGCAGTGCTAGTAGGGACGGGAACACTGAAGCTTTCTTT. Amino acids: CSASRDGNTEAFF.

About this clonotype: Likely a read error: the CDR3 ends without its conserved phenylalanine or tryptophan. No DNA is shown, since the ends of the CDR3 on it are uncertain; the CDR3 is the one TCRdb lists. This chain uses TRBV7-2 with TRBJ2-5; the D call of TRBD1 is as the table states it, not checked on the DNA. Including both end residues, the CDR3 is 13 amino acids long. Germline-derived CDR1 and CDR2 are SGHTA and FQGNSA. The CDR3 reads CASSLKFQGAQNT.

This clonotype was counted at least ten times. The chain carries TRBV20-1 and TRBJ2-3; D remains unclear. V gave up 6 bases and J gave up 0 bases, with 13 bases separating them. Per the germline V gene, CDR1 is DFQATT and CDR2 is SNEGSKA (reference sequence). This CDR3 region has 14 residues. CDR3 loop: CSAAILTSTDTQYF. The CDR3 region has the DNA TGCAGTGCCGCCATTCTAACTAGCACAGATACGCAGTATTTT.

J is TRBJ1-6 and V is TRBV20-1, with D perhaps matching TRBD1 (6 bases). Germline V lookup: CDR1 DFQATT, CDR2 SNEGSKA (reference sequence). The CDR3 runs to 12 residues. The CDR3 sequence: CSAGGPNSPLHF. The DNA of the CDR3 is TGCAGCGCTGGGGGCCCTAATTCACCCCTCCACTTT.

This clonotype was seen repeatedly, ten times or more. The CDR3 region is CASSQENTIYF. CDR3 nucleotides: TGTGCCAGCAGCCAGGAAAACACCATATATTTT. The V gene is TRBV3-1, the J gene TRBJ1-3; D unresolved. Germline lookup yields CDR1 LGHDT and CDR2 YNNKEL (reference sequence). Trimming stripped 3 bases from V and 6 bases from J, with 3 bases between. The CDR3 is 11 amino acids. Full variable domain (outside the CDR3, taken from reference TRBV3-1 and TRBJ1-3): DTAVSQTPKYLVTQMGNDKSIKCEQNLGHDTMYWYKQDSKKFLKIMFSYNNKELIINETVPNRFSPKSPDKAHLNLHINSLELGDSAVYFCASSQENTIYFGEGSWLTVV.

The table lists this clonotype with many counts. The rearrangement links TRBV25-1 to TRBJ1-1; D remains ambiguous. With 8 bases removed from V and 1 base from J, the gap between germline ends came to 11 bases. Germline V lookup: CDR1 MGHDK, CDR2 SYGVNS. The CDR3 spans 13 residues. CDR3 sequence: CASCLEENTEAFF. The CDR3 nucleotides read TGTGCCAGCTGCCTGGAAGAGAACACTGAAGCTTTCTTT.

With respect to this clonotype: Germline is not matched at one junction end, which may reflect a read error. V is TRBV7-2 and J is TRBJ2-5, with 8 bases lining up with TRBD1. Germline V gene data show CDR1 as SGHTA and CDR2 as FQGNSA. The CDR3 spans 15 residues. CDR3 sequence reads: CASSQDQGAKQPQYF. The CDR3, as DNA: TGCGCCAGCAGCCAAGATCAGGGGGCCAAACAGCCCCAGTACTTC.

CDR3 sequence (DNA): TGCGCCAGCAGCTTTAGCGGGGGAAACTACAATGAGCTGTTTTTT. This encodes CASSFSGGNYNELFF. The V and J genes are TRBV5-1 and TRBJ2-2; 9 nucleotides line up with TRBD2. This CDR3 spans 15 amino acids. The V gene end was trimmed by 2 bases and the J gene end by 11 bases; junction bases not matched to a gene: 10. The germline V gene has CDR1 SGHRS and CDR2 YFSETQ.

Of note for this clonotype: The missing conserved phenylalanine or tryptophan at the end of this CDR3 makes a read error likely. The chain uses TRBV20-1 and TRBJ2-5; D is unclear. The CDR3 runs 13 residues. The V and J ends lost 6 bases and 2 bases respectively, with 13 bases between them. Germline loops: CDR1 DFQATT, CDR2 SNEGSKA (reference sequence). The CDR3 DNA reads TGCAGTGCCGCATGGCACAGTCAAGAGACCCAGTACTTA. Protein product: CSAAWHSQETQYL.